The rows below give T cell receptor beta chains drawn from one sample of a study of shared clonotypes between healthy human individuals. Sequenced by immunoSEQ multiplex PCR; TCRdb stores in-frame clones only, minus some. The data show more than 2 million clones, nearly 97% seen once. Material: naive CD4+ T cells sorted from blood. These receptors were obtained from a man in his late teens or twenties in good health. Both conserved end residues are part of each CDR3. A D gene is named only where the DNA matches it firmly. Clone size is not always given. Where it is, it says once, few, many or a class for expanded clones.

V gene: TRBV28; J gene: TRBJ2-7; clone size: -; D gene: -; CDR3 protein: CASSFGLGSYEQYF; CDR3 DNA: TGTGCCAGCAGTTTCGGGCTCGGGAGCTACGAGCAGTACTTC
V gene: TRBV15; J gene: TRBJ2-7; clone size: -; D gene: TRBD2; CDR3 protein: CATSRELAGSYEQYF; CDR3 DNA: TGTGCCACCAGCAGAGAGCTAGCGGGGTCCTACGAGCAGTACTTC
V gene: TRBV15; J gene: TRBJ2-5; clone size: -; D gene: -; CDR3 protein: CATSSDGGLETQYF; CDR3 DNA: TGTGCCACCAGCAGCGACGGGGGGCTAGAGACCCAGTACTTC
V gene: TRBV5-5; J gene: TRBJ1-4; clone size: -; D gene: -; CDR3 protein: CASSKGPSEKLFF; CDR3 DNA: TGTGCCAGCAGCAAGGGACCGAGTGAAAAACTGTTTTTT
V gene: TRBV6-1; J gene: TRBJ1-1; clone size: -; D gene: -; CDR3 protein: CASSATRSEAFF; CDR3 DNA: TGTGCCAGCAGTGCGACCCGATCTGAAGCTTTCTTT
V gene: TRBV5-4; J gene: TRBJ1-1; clone size: -; D gene: -; CDR3 protein: CASSPDLQLAAFF; CDR3 DNA: TGTGCCAGCAGCCCCGACCTACAGCTAGCGGCTTTCTTT
V gene: TRBV19; J gene: TRBJ1-2; clone size: -; D gene: -; CDR3 protein: CASRNPGTYGYTF; CDR3 DNA: TGTGCCAGTAGGAACCCGGGCACCTATGGCTACACCTTC
V gene: TRBV28; J gene: TRBJ2-3; clone size: -; D gene: -; CDR3 protein: CASSSPGLRYTDTQYF; CDR3 DNA: TGTGCCAGCAGTTCCCCGGGACTGCGTTACACAGATACGCAGTATTTT
V gene: TRBV10-3; J gene: TRBJ2-1; clone size: -; D gene: TRBD2; CDR3 protein: CAISEGGLAGDEQFF; CDR3 DNA: TGTGCCATCAGTGAGGGAGGACTAGCGGGAGATGAGCAGTTCTTC
V gene: TRBV7-8; J gene: TRBJ1-4; clone size: -; D gene: -; CDR3 protein: CASSIGLHREKLFF; CDR3 DNA: TGTGCCAGCAGCATTGGACTCCACCGCGAAAAACTGTTTTTT
V gene: TRBV21-1; J gene: TRBJ1-4; clone size: -; D gene: -; CDR3 protein: CASSIPTGRDNEKLFF; CDR3 DNA: TGTGCCAGCAGCATCCCGACCGGGAGAGACAATGAAAAACTGTTTTTT
V gene: TRBV7-2; J gene: TRBJ1-2; clone size: once; D gene: TRBD1; CDR3 protein: CASRSTGGDYGYTF; CDR3 DNA: TGTGCCAGCAGATCAACAGGGGGTGACTATGGCTACACCTTC
V gene: TRBV9; J gene: TRBJ2-1; clone size: few; D gene: -; CDR3 protein: CASSVGDSRVGEQFF; CDR3 DNA: TGTGCCAGCAGCGTGGGGGACTCACGAGTCGGTGAGCAGTTCTTC
V gene: TRBV5-1; J gene: TRBJ1-2; clone size: -; D gene: -; CDR3 protein: CASSPWAGVEDYGYTF; CDR3 DNA: TGCGCCAGCAGCCCCTGGGCCGGGGTGGAAGACTATGGCTACACCTTC
V gene: TRBV6-5; J gene: TRBJ1-3; clone size: -; D gene: -; CDR3 protein: CASSSLRGKAGNTIYF; CDR3 DNA: TGTGCCAGCAGTTCTCTTCGGGGGAAAGCTGGAAACACCATATATTTT
V gene: TRBV11-2; J gene: TRBJ1-2; clone size: -; D gene: TRBD1; CDR3 protein: CASRPGQGHYGYTF; CDR3 DNA: TGTGCCAGCAGACCGGGACAGGGGCACTATGGCTACACCTTC
V gene: TRBV5-1; J gene: TRBJ1-2; clone size: -; D gene: -; CDR3 protein: CASSLGQGWDGYTF; CDR3 DNA: TGCGCCAGCAGCTTGGGCCAGGGTTGGGACGGCTACACCTTC
V gene: TRBV5-4; J gene: TRBJ2-7; clone size: -; D gene: -; CDR3 protein: CASSLSRTAGYEQYF; CDR3 DNA: TGTGCCAGCAGCTTGTCCCGGACGGCTGGCTACGAGCAGTACTTC
V gene: TRBV7-9; J gene: TRBJ1-1; clone size: once; D gene: -; CDR3 protein: CASSLEGLGNTEAFF; CDR3 DNA: TGTGCCAGCAGCTTAGAGGGGCTGGGGAACACTGAAGCTTTCTTT
V gene: TRBV7-9; J gene: TRBJ1-6; clone size: -; D gene: TRBD1; CDR3 protein: CASSAAVTGSSYNSPLHF; CDR3 DNA: TGTGCCAGCAGCGCTGCCGTGACAGGGAGCTCCTATAATTCACCCCTCCACTTT
V gene: TRBV19; J gene: TRBJ1-1; clone size: -; D gene: -; CDR3 protein: CASSIPGRVSEAFF; CDR3 DNA: TGTGCCAGTAGTATCCCTGGCAGGGTCTCTGAAGCTTTCTTT
V gene: TRBV6-1; J gene: TRBJ1-2; clone size: -; D gene: TRBD1; CDR3 protein: CASSEGLNRGPFYGYTF; CDR3 DNA: TGTGCCAGCAGTGAAGGGTTAAACAGGGGTCCCTTCTATGGCTACACCTTC
V gene: TRBV27; J gene: TRBJ2-5; clone size: -; D gene: TRBD1; CDR3 protein: CASSSGQGRGETQYF; CDR3 DNA: TGTGCCAGCAGTTCCGGACAGGGGAGAGGAGAGACCCAGTACTTC
V gene: TRBV27; J gene: TRBJ1-6; clone size: -; D gene: -; CDR3 protein: CASSGLQSNSPLHF; CDR3 DNA: TGTGCCAGCTCTGGTCTACAGTCGAATTCACCCCTCCACTTT
V gene: TRBV5-1; J gene: TRBJ1-2; clone size: -; D gene: -; CDR3 protein: CASSLAGRGDGYTF; CDR3 DNA: TGCGCCAGCAGCTTGGCCGGCAGGGGCGATGGCTACACCTTC
V gene: TRBV13; J gene: TRBJ2-3; clone size: -; D gene: TRBD2; CDR3 protein: CASSPNRWEGTDTQYF; CDR3 DNA: TGTGCCAGCAGCCCCAATCGGTGGGAGGGGACAGATACGCAGTATTTT
V gene: TRBV18; J gene: TRBJ2-3; clone size: -; D gene: TRBD1; CDR3 protein: CASSPLGGAASTDTQYF; CDR3 DNA: TGTGCCAGCTCACCCCTAGGGGGCGCGGCTAGCACAGATACGCAGTATTTT
V gene: TRBV5-1; J gene: TRBJ2-7; clone size: -; D gene: -; CDR3 protein: CASSPGDGSIGQYF; CDR3 DNA: TGCGCCAGCAGCCCGGGGGACGGATCCATCGGCCAGTACTTC
V gene: TRBV5-4; J gene: TRBJ1-6; clone size: -; D gene: -; CDR3 protein: CASSLEGRGSPLHF; CDR3 DNA: TGTGCCAGCAGCTTAGAGGGTCGGGGTTCACCCCTCCACTTT
V gene: TRBV28; J gene: TRBJ2-3; clone size: once; D gene: TRBD1; CDR3 protein: CASSSQGVADTQYF; CDR3 DNA: TGTGCCAGCAGCTCCCAGGGGGTGGCAGATACGCAGTATTTT
V gene: TRBV9; J gene: TRBJ2-7; clone size: -; D gene: -; CDR3 protein: CASSVATGGAYEQYF; CDR3 DNA: TGTGCCAGCAGCGTAGCTACAGGCGGGGCCTACGAGCAGTACTTC
V gene: TRBV5-1; J gene: TRBJ2-3; clone size: -; D gene: TRBD2; CDR3 protein: CASSLRTSGSLGTDTQYF; CDR3 DNA: TGCGCCAGCAGCTTGCGGACTAGCGGGAGCTTGGGCACAGATACGCAGTATTTT
V gene: TRBV7-6; J gene: TRBJ2-7; clone size: -; D gene: TRBD2; CDR3 protein: CASSSTSGAYEQYF; CDR3 DNA: TGTGCCAGCAGCTCGACTAGCGGGGCGTACGAGCAGTACTTC
V gene: TRBV5-8; J gene: TRBJ1-5; clone size: -; D gene: TRBD1; CDR3 protein: CASSLAWDRQPQHF; CDR3 DNA: TGTGCCAGCAGCTTGGCCTGGGACAGGCAGCCCCAGCATTTT
V gene: TRBV2; J gene: TRBJ2-7; clone size: once; D gene: TRBD2; CDR3 protein: CASRGGTSGRTTYEQYF; CDR3 DNA: TGTGCCAGCAGAGGCGGGACTAGCGGGAGAACCACCTACGAGCAGTACTTC
V gene: TRBV6-5; J gene: TRBJ1-5; clone size: -; D gene: -; CDR3 protein: CASSYRGFNQPQHF; CDR3 DNA: TGTGCCAGCAGTTACAGGGGGTTCAATCAGCCCCAGCATTTT
V gene: TRBV10-3; J gene: TRBJ2-3; clone size: -; D gene: -; CDR3 protein: CAISEGRKGTDTQYF; CDR3 DNA: TGTGCCATCAGTGAGGGCAGGAAAGGTACAGATACGCAGTATTTT
V gene: TRBV2; J gene: TRBJ1-6; clone size: -; D gene: TRBD1; CDR3 protein: CATGQGKISPLHF; CDR3 DNA: TGTGCCACTGGACAGGGGAAAATTTCACCCCTCCACTTT
V gene: TRBV5-1; J gene: TRBJ2-7; clone size: -; D gene: -; CDR3 protein: CASSPVTSIYEQYF; CDR3 DNA: TGCGCCAGCAGTCCGGTCACCTCCATCTACGAGCAGTACTTC
V gene: TRBV27; J gene: TRBJ2-6; clone size: once; D gene: -; CDR3 protein: CASSLGGQRFSGANVLTF; CDR3 DNA: TGTGCCAGCAGTTTAGGAGGACAGAGATTCTCTGGGGCCAACGTCCTGACTTTC
V gene: TRBV12-5; J gene: TRBJ2-1; clone size: -; D gene: TRBD2; CDR3 protein: CASGASGSNEQFF; CDR3 DNA: TGTGCTAGTGGGGCTAGCGGGAGCAATGAGCAGTTCTTC
V gene: TRBV5-1; J gene: TRBJ2-4; clone size: -; D gene: -; CDR3 protein: CASSLPSVGNIQYF; CDR3 DNA: TGCGCCAGCAGCTTACCTAGCGTTGGAAACATTCAGTACTTC
V gene: TRBV5-4; J gene: TRBJ1-2; clone size: -; D gene: -; CDR3 protein: CASSRTGGYTF; CDR3 DNA: TGTGCCAGCAGCAGAACGGGAGGCTACACCTTC
V gene: TRBV9; J gene: TRBJ2-1; clone size: -; D gene: TRBD2; CDR3 protein: CASSERLAAYNEQFF; CDR3 DNA: TGTGCCAGCAGCGAGAGACTAGCAGCATACAATGAGCAGTTCTTC
V gene: TRBV28; J gene: TRBJ1-5; clone size: -; D gene: TRBD1; CDR3 protein: CASSLGTGRQPQHF; CDR3 DNA: TGTGCCAGCAGTTTAGGGACAGGACGTCAGCCCCAGCATTTT
V gene: TRBV2; J gene: TRBJ2-2; clone size: -; D gene: -; CDR3 protein: CASKRTGTTANTGELFF; CDR3 DNA: TGTGCCAGCAAGAGAACCGGGACCACCGCGAACACCGGGGAGCTGTTTTTT
V gene: TRBV9; J gene: TRBJ1-6; clone size: -; D gene: -; CDR3 protein: CASSVSGVNSPLHF; CDR3 DNA: TGTGCCAGCAGCGTATCAGGGGTTAATTCACCCCTCCACTTT
V gene: TRBV30; J gene: TRBJ2-3; clone size: -; D gene: TRBD2; CDR3 protein: CAWSIAPSGSTDTQYF; CDR3 DNA: TGTGCCTGGAGCATTGCGCCTAGCGGGAGCACAGATACGCAGTATTTT
V gene: TRBV7-2; J gene: TRBJ2-7; clone size: -; D gene: -; CDR3 protein: CASSLFNEQYF; CDR3 DNA: TGTGCCAGCAGCTTATTTAACGAGCAGTACTTC
V gene: TRBV4-1; J gene: TRBJ1-6; clone size: -; D gene: -; CDR3 protein: CASSQATSGIHDSPLHF; CDR3 DNA: TGCGCCAGCAGCCAAGCCACTTCCGGGATCCATGATTCACCCCTCCACTTT
V gene: TRBV29-1; J gene: TRBJ2-1; clone size: -; D gene: -; CDR3 protein: CSVDLRGPSYNEQFF; CDR3 DNA: TGCAGCGTTGATTTAAGGGGACCCTCCTACAATGAGCAGTTCTTC
V gene: TRBV7-2; J gene: TRBJ2-7; clone size: -; D gene: -; CDR3 protein: CASSVQGAAEQYF; CDR3 DNA: TGTGCCAGCAGCGTACAGGGTGCGGCCGAGCAGTACTTC
V gene: TRBV4-1; J gene: TRBJ2-7; clone size: -; D gene: -; CDR3 protein: CASSQDYIGRFEQYF; CDR3 DNA: TGCGCCAGCAGCCAAGATTACATTGGGCGCTTCGAGCAGTACTTC